This TCR beta chain is drawn from a study of T cells after yellow fever vaccination. Study-wide results and caveats: Overall, a small share of clonotypes was seen in both CD4 and CD8 compartments.

MiXCR was run by TCRdb on the 5' RACE reads, yielding one entry per CDR3 protein. In the table there are 250,000 to 300,000 distinct CDR3 sequences, about 5.2% of which are singletons. This clonotype was seen at least ten times. Its specificity is unknown. V gave up 10 bases and J gave up 8 bases; unmatched junction bases: 7. CDR3 length: 12 residues. Germline CDR1 reads LGHDT; CDR2 reads YNNKEL (reference sequence). This receptor was taken from a man younger than 30 who received the YFV17D yellow fever vaccine. This chain uses TRBV3-1 with TRBJ1-4; 7 bases fit TRBD1. Sequencing used CD4+ T cells sorted from PBMCs, obtained on the day of the yellow fever booster vaccination. The CDR3 DNA sequence: TGTGCCAAAACAGGGGATCGAGAAAAACTGTTTTTT. This translates into CAKTGDREKLFF.